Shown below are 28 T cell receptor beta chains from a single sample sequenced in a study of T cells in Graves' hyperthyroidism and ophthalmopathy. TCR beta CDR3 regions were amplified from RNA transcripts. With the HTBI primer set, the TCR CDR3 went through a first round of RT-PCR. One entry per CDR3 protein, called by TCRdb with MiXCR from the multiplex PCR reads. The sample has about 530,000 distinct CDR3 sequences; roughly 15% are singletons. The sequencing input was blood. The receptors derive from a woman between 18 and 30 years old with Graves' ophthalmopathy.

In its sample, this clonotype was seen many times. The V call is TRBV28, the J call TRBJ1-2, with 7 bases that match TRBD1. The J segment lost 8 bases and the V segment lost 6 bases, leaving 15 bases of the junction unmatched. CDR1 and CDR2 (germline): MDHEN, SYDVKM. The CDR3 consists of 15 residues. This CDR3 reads CASRIPEGAPKGYTF. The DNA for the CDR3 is TGTGCCAGCAGAATCCCTGAGGGGGCGCCGAAGGGCTACACCTTC.

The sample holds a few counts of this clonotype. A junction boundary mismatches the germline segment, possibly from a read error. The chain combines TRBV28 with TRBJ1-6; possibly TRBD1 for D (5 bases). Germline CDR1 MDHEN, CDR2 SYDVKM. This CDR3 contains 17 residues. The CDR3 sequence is CASESRRWGVVGSPLHF. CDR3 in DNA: TGTGCCAGCGAAAGCCGACGCTGGGGGGTAGTGGGATCACCCCTCCACTTC.

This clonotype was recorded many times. CDR3 nucleotide sequence: TGTGCCAGCAGTGAACTGAGACAGGACTATGGCTACACCTTC. Its protein product is CASSELRQDYGYTF. The gene calls are TRBV6-1 and TRBJ1-2, with D perhaps TRBD1 (6 bases). Germline-derived CDR1 and CDR2 are MNHNS and SASEGT. V was pared by 2 bases and J by 3 bases, with 10 bases between. The CDR3 consists of 14 residues.

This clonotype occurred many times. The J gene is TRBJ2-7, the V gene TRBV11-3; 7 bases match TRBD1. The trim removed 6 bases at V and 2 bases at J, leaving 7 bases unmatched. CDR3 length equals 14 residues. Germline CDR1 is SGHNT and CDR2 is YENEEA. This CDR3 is CASSYRDSTYEQYF. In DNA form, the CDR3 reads TGTGCCAGCAGTTACCGGGACAGTACCTACGAGCAGTACTTC.

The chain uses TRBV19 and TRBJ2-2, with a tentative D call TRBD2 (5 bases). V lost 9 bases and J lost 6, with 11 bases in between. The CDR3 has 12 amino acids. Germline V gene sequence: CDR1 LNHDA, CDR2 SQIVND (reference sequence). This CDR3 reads CASALAPGELFF. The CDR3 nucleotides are TGTGCCAGCGCCCTAGCACCCGGGGAGCTGTTTTTT.

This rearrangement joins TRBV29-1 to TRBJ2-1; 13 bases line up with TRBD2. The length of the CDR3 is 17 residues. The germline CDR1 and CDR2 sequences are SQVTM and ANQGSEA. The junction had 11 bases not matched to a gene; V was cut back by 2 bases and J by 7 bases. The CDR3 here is CSVERNKGTSGVNEQFF. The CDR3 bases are TGCAGCGTTGAACGAAATAAGGGGACTAGCGGGGTAAATGAGCAGTTCTTC.

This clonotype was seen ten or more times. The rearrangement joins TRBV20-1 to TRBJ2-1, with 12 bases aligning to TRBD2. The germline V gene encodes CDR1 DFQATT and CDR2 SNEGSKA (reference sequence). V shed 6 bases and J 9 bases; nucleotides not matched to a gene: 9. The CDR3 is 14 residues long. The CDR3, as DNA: TGCAGTGCCTTAACGGGACTAGCGGGTAGTGAGCAGTTCTTC. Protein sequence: CSALTGLAGSEQFF.

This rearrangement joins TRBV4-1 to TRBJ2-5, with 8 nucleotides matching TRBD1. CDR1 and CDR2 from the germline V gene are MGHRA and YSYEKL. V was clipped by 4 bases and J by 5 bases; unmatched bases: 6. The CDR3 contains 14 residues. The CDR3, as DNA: TGCGCCAGCAGCCTCCGGACAGGGATGGAGACCCAGTACTTC. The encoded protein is CASSLRTGMETQYF.

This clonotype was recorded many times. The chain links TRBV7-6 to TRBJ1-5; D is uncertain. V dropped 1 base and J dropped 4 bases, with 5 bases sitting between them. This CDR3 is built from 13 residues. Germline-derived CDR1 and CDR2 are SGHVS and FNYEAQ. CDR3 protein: CASSLEANQPQHF. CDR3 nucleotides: TGTGCCAGCAGCTTAGAAGCGAATCAGCCCCAGCATTTT.

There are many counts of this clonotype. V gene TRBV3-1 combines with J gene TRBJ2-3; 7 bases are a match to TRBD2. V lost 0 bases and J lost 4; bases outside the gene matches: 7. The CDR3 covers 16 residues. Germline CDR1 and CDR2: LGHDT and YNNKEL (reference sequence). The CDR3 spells CASSQDLAGVPDTQYF. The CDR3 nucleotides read TGTGCCAGCAGCCAAGATCTCGCGGGAGTCCCAGATACGCAGTATTTT.

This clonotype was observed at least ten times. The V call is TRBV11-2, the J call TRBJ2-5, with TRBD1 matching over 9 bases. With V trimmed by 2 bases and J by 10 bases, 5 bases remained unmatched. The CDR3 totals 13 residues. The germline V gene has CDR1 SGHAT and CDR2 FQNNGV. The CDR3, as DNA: TGTGCCAGCAGCTTACGACAGGGGGGAATCCAGTACTTC. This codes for CASSLRQGGIQYF.

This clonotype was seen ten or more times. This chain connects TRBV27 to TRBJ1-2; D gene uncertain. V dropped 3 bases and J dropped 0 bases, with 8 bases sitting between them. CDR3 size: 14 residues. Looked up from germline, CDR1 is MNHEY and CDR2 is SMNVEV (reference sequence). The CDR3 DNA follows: TGTGCCAGCAGTTTTGACGGAGCTAACTATGGCTACACCTTC. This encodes CASSFDGANYGYTF.

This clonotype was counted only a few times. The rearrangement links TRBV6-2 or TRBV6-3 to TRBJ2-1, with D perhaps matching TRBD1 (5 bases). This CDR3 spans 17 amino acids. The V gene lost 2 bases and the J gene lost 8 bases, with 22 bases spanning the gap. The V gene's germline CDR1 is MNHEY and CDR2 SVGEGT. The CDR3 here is CASSYQGARRGLDEQFF. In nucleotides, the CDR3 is TGTGCCAGCAGTTACCAAGGTGCGAGAAGGGGTTTGGATGAGCAGTTCTTC.

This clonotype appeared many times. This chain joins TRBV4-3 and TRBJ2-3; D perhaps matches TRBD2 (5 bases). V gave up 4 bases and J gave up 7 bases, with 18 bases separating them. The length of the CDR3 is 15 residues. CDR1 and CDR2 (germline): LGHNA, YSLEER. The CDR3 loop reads CASSLESGPGHTQYF. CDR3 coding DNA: TGCGCCAGCAGCCTAGAGAGCGGTCCCGGGCATACGCAGTATTTT.

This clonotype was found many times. Written as DNA, the CDR3 is TGTGCCAGCACCTTGACAGGGGGCGGGACTGAAGCTTTCTTT. Protein: CASTLTGGGTEAFF. The rearrangement uses TRBV12-3 or TRBV12-4 and TRBJ1-1, with 10 bases that match TRBD1. V trimming: 7 bases; J trimming: 5 bases; junction bases outside the gene matches: 7. This CDR3 comprises 14 residues.

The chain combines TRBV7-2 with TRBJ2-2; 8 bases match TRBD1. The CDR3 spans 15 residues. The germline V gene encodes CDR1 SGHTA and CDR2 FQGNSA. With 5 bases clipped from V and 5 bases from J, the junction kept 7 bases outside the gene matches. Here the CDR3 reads CASSATGTGTGELFF. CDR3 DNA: TGTGCCAGCAGCGCAACCGGGACAGGTACCGGGGAGCTGTTTTTT.

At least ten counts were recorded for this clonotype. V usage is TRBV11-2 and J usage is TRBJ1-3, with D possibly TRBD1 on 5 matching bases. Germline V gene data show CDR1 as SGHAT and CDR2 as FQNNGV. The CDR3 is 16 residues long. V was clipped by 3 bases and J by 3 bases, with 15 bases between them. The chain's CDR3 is CASSFPRDESGNTIYF. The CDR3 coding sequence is TGTGCCAGCAGCTTTCCCCGGGACGAAAGTGGAAACACCATATATTTT. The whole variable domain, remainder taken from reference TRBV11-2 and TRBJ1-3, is EAGVAQSPRYKIIEKRQSVAFWCNPISGHATLYWYQQILGQGPKLLIQFQNNGVVDDSQLPKDRFSAERLKGVDSTLKIQPAKLEDSAVYLCASSFPRDESGNTIYFGEGSWLTVV.

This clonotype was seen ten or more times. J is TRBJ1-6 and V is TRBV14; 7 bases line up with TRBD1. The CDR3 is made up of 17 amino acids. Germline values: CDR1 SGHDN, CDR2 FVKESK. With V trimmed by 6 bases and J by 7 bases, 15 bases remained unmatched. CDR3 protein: CASSRGYHRGGNSPLHF. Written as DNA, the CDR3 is TGTGCCAGCAGTCGCGGGTACCACAGGGGAGGGAATTCACCCCTCCACTTT.

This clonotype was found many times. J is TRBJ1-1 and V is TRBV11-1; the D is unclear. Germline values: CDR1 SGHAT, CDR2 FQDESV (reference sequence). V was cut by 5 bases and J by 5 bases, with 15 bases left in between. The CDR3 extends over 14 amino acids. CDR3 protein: CASSLRRASTEAFF. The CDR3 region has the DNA TGTGCCAGCAGCCTGAGGAGGGCGAGTACTGAAGCTTTCTTT.

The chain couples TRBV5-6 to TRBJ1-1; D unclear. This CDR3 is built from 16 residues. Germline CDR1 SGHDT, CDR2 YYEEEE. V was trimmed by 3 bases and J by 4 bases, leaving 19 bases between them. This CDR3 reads CASSSYHPTRATEAFF. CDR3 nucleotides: TGTGCCAGCAGCTCCTATCACCCGACTCGGGCCACTGAAGCTTTCTTT.

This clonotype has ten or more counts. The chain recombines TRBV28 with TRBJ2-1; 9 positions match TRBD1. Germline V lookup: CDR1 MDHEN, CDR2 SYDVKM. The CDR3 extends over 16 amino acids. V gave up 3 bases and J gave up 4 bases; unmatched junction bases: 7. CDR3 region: CASSFREQGAYNEQFF. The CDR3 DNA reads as TGTGCCAGCAGTTTTAGGGAACAGGGGGCTTACAATGAGCAGTTCTTC.

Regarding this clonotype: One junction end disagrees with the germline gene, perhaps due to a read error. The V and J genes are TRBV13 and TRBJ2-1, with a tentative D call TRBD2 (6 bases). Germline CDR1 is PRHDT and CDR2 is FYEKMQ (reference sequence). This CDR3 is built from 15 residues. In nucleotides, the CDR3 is TGTGCCGCCGCCCGGTCCGGGGAGGCCTACAATGTGCAGTTCTTC. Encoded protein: CAAARSGEAYNVQFF.

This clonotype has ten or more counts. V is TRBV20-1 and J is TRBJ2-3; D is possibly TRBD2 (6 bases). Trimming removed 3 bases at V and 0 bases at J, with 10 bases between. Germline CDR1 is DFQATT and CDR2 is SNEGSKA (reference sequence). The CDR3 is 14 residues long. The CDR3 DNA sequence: TGCAGTGCTAGTTGGGACTTAAGCACAGATACGCAGTATTTT. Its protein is CSASWDLSTDTQYF.

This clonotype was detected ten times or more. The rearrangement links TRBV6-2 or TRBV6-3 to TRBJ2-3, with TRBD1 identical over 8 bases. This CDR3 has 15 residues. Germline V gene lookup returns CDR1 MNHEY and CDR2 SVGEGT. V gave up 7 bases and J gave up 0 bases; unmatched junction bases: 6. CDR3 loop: CASMSGQGSTDTQYF. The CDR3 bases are TGTGCCAGCATGTCCGGACAGGGTAGCACAGATACGCAGTATTTT.

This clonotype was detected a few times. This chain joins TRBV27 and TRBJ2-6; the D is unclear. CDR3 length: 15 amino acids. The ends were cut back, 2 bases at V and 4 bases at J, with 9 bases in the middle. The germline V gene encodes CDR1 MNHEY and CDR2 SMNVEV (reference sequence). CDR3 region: CASSLEALGANVLTF. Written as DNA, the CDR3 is TGTGCCAGCAGTTTAGAGGCCCTGGGGGCCAACGTCCTGACTTTC.

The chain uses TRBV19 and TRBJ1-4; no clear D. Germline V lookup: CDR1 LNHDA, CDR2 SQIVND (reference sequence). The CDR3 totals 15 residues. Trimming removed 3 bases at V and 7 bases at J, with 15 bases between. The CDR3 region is CASSIGGVNREKLFF. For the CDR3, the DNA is TGTGCCAGTAGTATCGGTGGGGTGAACCGTGAAAAACTGTTTTTT.

The chain's CDR3 is CASSQESAGGYEQYF. The CDR3 bases are TGTGCCAGCAGCCAAGAATCGGCTGGAGGCTACGAGCAGTACTTC. The chain has TRBV4-2 and TRBJ2-7, with D possibly matching TRBD2 (5 bases). This CDR3 is built from 15 residues. Germline V gene sequence: CDR1 LGHNA, CDR2 YNFKEQ. Trimming left V 0 bases short and J 3 bases short, with 12 bases between.

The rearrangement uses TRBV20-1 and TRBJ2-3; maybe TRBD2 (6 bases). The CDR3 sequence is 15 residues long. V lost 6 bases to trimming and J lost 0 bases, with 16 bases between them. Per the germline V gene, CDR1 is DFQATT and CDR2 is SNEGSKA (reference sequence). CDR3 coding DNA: TGCAGTGCAGCGGAGGGCCAGTCTAGCACAGATACGCAGTATTTT. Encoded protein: CSAAEGQSSTDTQYF.